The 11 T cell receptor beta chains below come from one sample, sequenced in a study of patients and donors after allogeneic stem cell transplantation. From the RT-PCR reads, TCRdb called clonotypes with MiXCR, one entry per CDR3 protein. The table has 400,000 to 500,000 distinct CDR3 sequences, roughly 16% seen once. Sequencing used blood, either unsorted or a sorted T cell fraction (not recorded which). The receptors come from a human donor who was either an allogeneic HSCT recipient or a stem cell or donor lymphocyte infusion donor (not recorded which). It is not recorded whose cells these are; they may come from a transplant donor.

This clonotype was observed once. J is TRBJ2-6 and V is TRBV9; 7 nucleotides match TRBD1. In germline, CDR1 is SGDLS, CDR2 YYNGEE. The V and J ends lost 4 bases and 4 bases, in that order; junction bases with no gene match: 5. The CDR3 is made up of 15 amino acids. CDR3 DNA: TGTGCCAGCAGCCGACAGGGTTCCGGGGCCAACGTCCTGACTTTC. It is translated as CASSRQGSGANVLTF.

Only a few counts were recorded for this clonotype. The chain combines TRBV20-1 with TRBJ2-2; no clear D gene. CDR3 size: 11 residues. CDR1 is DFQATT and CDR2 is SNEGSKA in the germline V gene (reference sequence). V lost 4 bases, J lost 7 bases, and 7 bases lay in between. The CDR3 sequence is CSAIRLGELFF. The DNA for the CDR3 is TGCAGTGCTATCAGGCTCGGGGAGCTGTTTTTT.

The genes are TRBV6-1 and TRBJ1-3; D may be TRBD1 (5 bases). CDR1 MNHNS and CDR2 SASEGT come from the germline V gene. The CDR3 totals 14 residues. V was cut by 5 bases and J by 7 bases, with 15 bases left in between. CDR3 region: CASSLVGVGNTIYF. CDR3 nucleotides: TGTGCCAGCAGTCTCGTGGGGGTTGGCAACACCATATATTTT.

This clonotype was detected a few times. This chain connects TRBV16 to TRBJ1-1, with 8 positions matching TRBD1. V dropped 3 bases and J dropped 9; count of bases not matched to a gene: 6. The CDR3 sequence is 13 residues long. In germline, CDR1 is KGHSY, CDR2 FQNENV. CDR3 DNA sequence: TGTGCCAGCAGCCAGCCAGGGGGCGCACAAGCTTTCTTT. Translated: CASSQPGGAQAFF.

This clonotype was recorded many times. CDR3 DNA: TGTGCCAGCAGTCCAGGACTAGCGGGAGGGAGAGATACGCAGTATTTT. As protein: CASSPGLAGGRDTQYF. J is TRBJ2-3 and V is TRBV12-3 or TRBV12-4, with 15 nucleotides matching TRBD2. This CDR3 comprises 16 residues. V trimming: 5 bases; J trimming: 5 bases; junction bases outside the gene matches: 5.

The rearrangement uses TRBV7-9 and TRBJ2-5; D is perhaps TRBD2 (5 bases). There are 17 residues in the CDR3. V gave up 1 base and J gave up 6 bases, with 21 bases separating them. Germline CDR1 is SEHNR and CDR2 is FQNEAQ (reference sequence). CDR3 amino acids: CASSLESLQFGVKTQYF. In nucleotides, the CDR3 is TGTGCCAGCAGCTTAGAATCCCTCCAGTTCGGGGTCAAGACCCAGTACTTC.

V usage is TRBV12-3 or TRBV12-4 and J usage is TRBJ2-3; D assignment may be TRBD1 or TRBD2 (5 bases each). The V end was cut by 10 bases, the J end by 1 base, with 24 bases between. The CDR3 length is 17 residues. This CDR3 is CAIPRGSPATGTDTQYF. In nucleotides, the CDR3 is TGTGCCATCCCCCGGGGTTCTCCAGCGACAGGCACAGATACGCAGTATTTT.

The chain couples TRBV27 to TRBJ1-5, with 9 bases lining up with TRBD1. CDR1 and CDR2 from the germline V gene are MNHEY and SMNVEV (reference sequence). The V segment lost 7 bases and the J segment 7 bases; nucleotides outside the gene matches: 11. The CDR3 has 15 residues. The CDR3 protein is CASISCDRGEQPQHF. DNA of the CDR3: TGTGCCAGCATTAGTTGTGACAGGGGGGAACAGCCCCAGCATTTT.

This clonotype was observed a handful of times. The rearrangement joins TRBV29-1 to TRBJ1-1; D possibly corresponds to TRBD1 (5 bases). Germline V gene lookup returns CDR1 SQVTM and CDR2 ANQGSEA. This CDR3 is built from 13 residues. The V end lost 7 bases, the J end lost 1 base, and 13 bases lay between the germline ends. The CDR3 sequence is CSGTGTTNTEAFF. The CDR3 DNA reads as TGCAGCGGGACCGGGACCACGAACACTGAAGCTTTCTTT. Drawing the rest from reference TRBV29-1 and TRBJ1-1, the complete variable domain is SAVISQKPSRDICQRGTSLTIQCQVDSQVTMMFWYRQQPGQSLTLIATANQGSEATYESGFVIDKFPISRPNLTFSTLTVSNMSPEDSSIYLCSGTGTTNTEAFFGQGTRLTVV.

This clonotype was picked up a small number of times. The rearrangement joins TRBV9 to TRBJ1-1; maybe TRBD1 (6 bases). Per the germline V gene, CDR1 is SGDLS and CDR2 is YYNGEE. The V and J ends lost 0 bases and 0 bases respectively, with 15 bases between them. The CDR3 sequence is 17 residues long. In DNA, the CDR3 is TGTGCCAGCAGCGTAGATCCCGGGACACATCTGAACACTGAAGCTTTCTTT. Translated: CASSVDPGTHLNTEAFF.

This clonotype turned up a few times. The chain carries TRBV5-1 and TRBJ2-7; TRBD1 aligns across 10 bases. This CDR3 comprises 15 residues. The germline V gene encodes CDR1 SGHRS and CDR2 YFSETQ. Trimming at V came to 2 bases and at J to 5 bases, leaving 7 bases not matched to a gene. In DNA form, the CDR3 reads TGCGCCAGCAGCTTTGCCGGGACAGGGGTTAACGAGCAGTACTTC. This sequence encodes CASSFAGTGVNEQYF.